This TCR beta chain was sequenced in a study of blood T cell repertoires in COVID-19. At the level of the study: Sites in the United States, Italy and Spain provided acute and convalescent COVID-19 samples. Sources were T cells, B-cell-depleted T cells, or PBMCs; the material itself was cDNA or gDNA.

The CDR3 length is 17 residues. The junction had 8 bases not matched to a gene; V was cut back by 0 bases and J by 5 bases. Germline V gives CDR1 LGHNT, CDR2 FRNRAP. Source study methods: The assay estimated nucleated cells by amplifying reference gene primers. Method: immunoSEQ multiplex PCR; TCRdb's copy keeps in-frame clones and lacks some. That table gives V, J and clone size, and the DNA gave D and trimming. The table has about 55,000 clones, 90% seen once. The chain links TRBV12-5 to TRBJ1-2; 11 positions agree with TRBD1. The clonotype was recovered from a man aged 35-49 years with acute or convalescent COVID-19. Sequenced material: peripheral blood. CDR3 DNA sequence: TGTGCTAGTGGTTTGGTACGAGGACAGGGGGCGATTTATGGCTACACCTTC. This translates into CASGLVRGQGAIYGYTF.